This T cell receptor (beta chain) derives from a study of T cells in Graves' hyperthyroidism and ophthalmopathy. This clonotype was detected a few times. The target antigen is unknown. The CDR3 runs 14 residues. Germline lookup yields CDR1 DFQATT and CDR2 SNEGSKA (reference sequence). Germline trimming cut 6 bases from V and 6 bases from J; bases unmatched to any gene: 4. General study points: Stable hyperthyroidism and ophthalmopathy were separated using 13 V-J signatures.

Diagnoses rested on clinical symptoms, serum thyroxine and TRAb, thyroid ultrasound and orbital computed tomography. What was amplified from RNA transcripts were TCR beta CDR3 regions. First-round RT-PCR with HTBI primers amplified the TCR CDR3 region. MiXCR, applied by TCRdb to the multiplex PCR reads, yields one record per CDR3 protein. This sample yields 400,000 or so distinct CDR3 sequences, of which 11% to 15% are seen a single time; 25% to 30% belongs to the top ten. This receptor was obtained from a man aged 45 to 65 with Graves' ophthalmopathy. The sequenced sample was blood. The rearrangement links TRBV20-1 to TRBJ2-2; 13 bases fit TRBD2. The CDR3 protein is CSARGLAGPGELFF. The CDR3 coding sequence is TGCAGTGCAAGGGGACTAGCGGGACCCGGGGAGCTGTTTTTT.